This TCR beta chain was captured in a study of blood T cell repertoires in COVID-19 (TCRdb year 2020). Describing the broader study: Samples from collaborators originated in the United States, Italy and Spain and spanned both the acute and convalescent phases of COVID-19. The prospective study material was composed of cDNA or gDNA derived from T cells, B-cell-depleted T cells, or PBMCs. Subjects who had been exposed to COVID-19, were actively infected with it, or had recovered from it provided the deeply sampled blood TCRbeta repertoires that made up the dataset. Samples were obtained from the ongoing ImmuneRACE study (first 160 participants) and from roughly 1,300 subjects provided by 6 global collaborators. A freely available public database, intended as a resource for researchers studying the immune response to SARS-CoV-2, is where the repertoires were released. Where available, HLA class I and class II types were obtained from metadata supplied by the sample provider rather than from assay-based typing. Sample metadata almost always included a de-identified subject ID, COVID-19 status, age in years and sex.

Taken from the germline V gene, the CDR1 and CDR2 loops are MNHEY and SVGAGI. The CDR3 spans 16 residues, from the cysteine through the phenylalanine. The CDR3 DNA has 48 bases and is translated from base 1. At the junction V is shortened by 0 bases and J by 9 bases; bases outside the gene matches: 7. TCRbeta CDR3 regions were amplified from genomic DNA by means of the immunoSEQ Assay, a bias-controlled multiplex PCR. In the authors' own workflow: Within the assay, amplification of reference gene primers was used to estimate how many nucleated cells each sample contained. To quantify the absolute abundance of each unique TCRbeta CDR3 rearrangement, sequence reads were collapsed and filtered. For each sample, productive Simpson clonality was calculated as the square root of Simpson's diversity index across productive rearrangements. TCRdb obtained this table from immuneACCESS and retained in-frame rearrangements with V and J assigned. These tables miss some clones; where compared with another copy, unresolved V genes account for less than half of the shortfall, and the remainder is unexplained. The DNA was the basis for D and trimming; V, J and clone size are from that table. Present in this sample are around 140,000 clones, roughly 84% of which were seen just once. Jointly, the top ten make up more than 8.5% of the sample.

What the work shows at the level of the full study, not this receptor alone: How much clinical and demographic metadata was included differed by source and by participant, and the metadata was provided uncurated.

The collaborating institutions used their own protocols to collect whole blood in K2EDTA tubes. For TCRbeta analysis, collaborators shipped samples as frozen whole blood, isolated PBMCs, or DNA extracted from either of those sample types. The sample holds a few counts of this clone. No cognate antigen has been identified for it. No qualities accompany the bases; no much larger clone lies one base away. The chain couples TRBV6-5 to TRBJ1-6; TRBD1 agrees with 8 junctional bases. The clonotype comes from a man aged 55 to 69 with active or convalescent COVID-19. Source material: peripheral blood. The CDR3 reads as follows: CASSYSSTGGTSPLHF. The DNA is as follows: TGTGCCAGCAGTTACTCCAGTACAGGGGGGACTTCACCCCTCCACTTT.